This T cell receptor beta chain was retrieved from a study of shared clonotypes between healthy human individuals. CDR1 SGHDT and CDR2 YYEEEE come from the germline V gene. This CDR3 spans 16 amino acids. The trim removed 0 bases at V and 5 bases at J, leaving 6 bases unmatched. Only Caucasian adults living in Nashville, Tennessee served as donors. The method was immunoSEQ multiplex PCR; TCRdb's version includes in-frame clones alone and lacks a portion of them. The table lists roughly 490,000 clones, 60% to 85% of them singletons, with 10% to 15% in the top ten. This clone was seen a few times. Antigen: not known. Whole-study results and caveats: An effect of sequencing depth on clonotype sharing among donors was expected.

The chain uses TRBV5-6 and TRBJ1-2; 11 bases align to TRBD1. This receptor was identified in a woman between 40 and 55 years old in good health. Some clones in this sample may be carry-over from other donors' samples. The sample taken for sequencing was PBMCs. The CDR3 nucleotides read TGTGCCAGCAGCTTGGATCGGGACAGGGGGATGTATGGCTACACCTTC. Its protein is CASSLDRDRGMYGYTF.